These 18 T cell receptor beta chains share one sample of origin, sequenced in a study of control samples from healthy donors and cancer patients. The table came from immunoSEQ multiplex PCR; TCRdb's copy has only in-frame clones and leaves some out. Of more than 10,000 clones in the sample, roughly 93% are singletons; the top ten hold 13% to 15%. The sequenced sample consisted of PBMCs. These receptors were obtained from a man at least 80 years old with lung cancer.

The chain carries TRBV5-1 and TRBJ1-2; D not certain. CDR1 is SGHRS, CDR2 YFSETQ, per germline. The CDR3 extends over 13 amino acids. Trimming took 1 base from V and 1 from J, leaving 5 bases between them. CDR3 protein: CASSLTLNYGYTF. CDR3 nucleotide sequence: TGCGCCAGCAGCTTGACCCTTAACTATGGCTACACCTTC.

V gene TRBV28 combines with J gene TRBJ1-2; D is ambiguous. Germline CDR1 MDHEN, CDR2 SYDVKM. V was shortened by 6 bases and J by 6 bases, with 17 bases between the two germline ends. CDR3 length equals 14 residues. The CDR3 reads CASRTPMGIDGYTF. Here the CDR3 DNA reads TGTGCCAGCAGAACCCCGATGGGGATAGATGGCTACACCTTC.

The rearrangement joins TRBV11-3 to TRBJ2-2, with D unresolved. This CDR3 contains 12 residues. V was cut by 2 bases and J by 6 bases, with 4 bases left in between. The germline V gene encodes CDR1 SGHNT and CDR2 YENEEA. The CDR3 sequence is CASSLSAGELFF. CDR3 DNA sequence: TGTGCCAGCAGCTTATCGGCCGGGGAGCTGTTTTTT.

The gene calls are TRBV5-1 and TRBJ2-7; 9 bases agree with TRBD1. CDR3 size: 15 residues. V shed 2 bases, J shed 3 bases, and the junction held 6 bases outside the gene matches. Germline V gene sequence: CDR1 SGHRS, CDR2 YFSETQ. CDR3 nucleotides: TGCGCCAGCAGCTTTCGACAGGGGGGAATCTACGAGCAGTACTTC. It translates to CASSFRQGGIYEQYF.

The chain links TRBV6-1 to TRBJ1-2; weak D call: TRBD1 (6 bases). This CDR3 is built from 16 residues. The germline gives CDR1 MNHNS, CDR2 SASEGT. Trimming took off 2 bases at V and 4 bases at J, with 17 bases between the two ends. This CDR3 is CASSESVSGTFYGYTF. The CDR3 DNA follows: TGTGCCAGCAGTGAATCCGTTTCCGGGACATTCTATGGCTACACCTTC.

This chain links TRBV15 with TRBJ1-6, with unresolved D. Germline lookup yields CDR1 LNHNV and CDR2 YYDKDF (reference sequence). CDR3 length: 13 residues. Trimming left V 0 bases short and J 12 bases short, with 9 bases between. In nucleotides, the CDR3 is TGTGCCACCAGCAGAGATGGCCTGGAACCCCTCCACTTT. This translates into CATSRDGLEPLHF.

This chain connects TRBV3-1 (or the pseudogene TRBV3-2) to TRBJ2-2; D call uncertain. Trimming took 3 bases from V and 4 from J, leaving 6 bases between them. CDR3 length: 13 amino acids. Germline V gives CDR1 LGHDT, CDR2 YNNKEL (reference sequence). CDR3 bases: TGTGCCAGCAGCCAGGTTGCCACCGGGGAGCTGTTTTTT. Encoded protein: CASSQVATGELFF.

The J gene is TRBJ2-2, the V gene TRBV9; weak D call: TRBD1 (6 bases). The CDR3 has 15 residues. Germline lookup yields CDR1 SGDLS and CDR2 YYNGEE. The ends were cut back, 5 bases at V and 4 bases at J, with 15 bases in the middle. The CDR3 spells CASRPTGTLTGELFF. The CDR3 DNA is TGTGCCAGCAGACCCACCGGGACACTCACCGGGGAGCTGTTTTTT.

This rearrangement joins TRBV4-2 to TRBJ1-5; tentatively, D is TRBD1 (5 bases). The CDR3 is made up of 15 amino acids. The V gene's germline CDR1 is LGHNA and CDR2 YNFKEQ. Deletions cut 0 bases from V and 5 bases from J, with 11 bases between. The CDR3 nucleotides read TGTGCCAGCAGCCAAGATCTTGACAGTTATCAGCCCCAGCATTTT. Amino acids: CASSQDLDSYQPQHF.

This clone came up once. CDR3 protein: CASSSQGPGELFF. CDR3 nucleotide sequence: TGTGCCAGCAGCTCCCAGGGACCCGGGGAGCTGTTTTTT. V is TRBV7-3 and J is TRBJ2-2; D might be TRBD1 or TRBD2, each matching 5 bases. The length of the CDR3 is 13 residues. Trimming stripped 4 bases from V and 6 bases from J, with 9 bases between. Germline V gene lookup returns CDR1 SGHTA and CDR2 FQGTGA.

This clone came up once. The gene calls are TRBV7-2 and TRBJ1-1; possible D gene TRBD1, 5 bases. This CDR3 is built from 15 residues. From germline, CDR1 is SGHTA and CDR2 FQGNSA. Trimming took 5 bases from V and 4 from J, leaving 17 bases between them. The CDR3 DNA reads as TGTGCCAGCAGCCCCGGACGCTGGGGGGGCACTGAAGCTTTCTTT. It specifies CASSPGRWGGTEAFF.

The chain uses TRBV7-8 and TRBJ1-1; TRBD1 agrees at 7 bases. Germline V lookup: CDR1 SGHVS, CDR2 FQNEAQ. This CDR3 has 14 residues. J gave up 7 bases and V 5 bases, and 10 bases lay outside the gene matches. The CDR3 DNA follows: TGTGCCAGCAGCGCTAGGACAGGACGCGATGAAGCTTTCTTT. It translates to CASSARTGRDEAFF. The full variable domain, in which reference TRBV7-8 and TRBJ1-1 provide the parts outside the CDR3, is GAGVSQSPRYKVAKRGQDVALRCDPISGHVSLFWYQQALGQGPEFLTYFQNEAQLDKSGLPSDRFFAERPEGSVSTLKIQRTQQEDSAVYLCASSARTGRDEAFFGQGTRLTVV.

This chain joins TRBV7-2 and TRBJ2-7; the D is unclear. Germline CDR1 and CDR2: SGHTA and FQGNSA. CDR3 size: 13 residues. V was clipped by 4 bases and J by 4 bases, with 11 bases between them. The CDR3 DNA sequence: TGTGCCAGCAGCTCCACCGCGCCTTACGAGCAGTACTTC. Amino acids: CASSSTAPYEQYF.

The V gene is TRBV6-2 or TRBV6-3, the J gene TRBJ2-4; TRBD1 agrees at 9 bases. The V gene's germline CDR1 is MNHEY and CDR2 SVGEGT. V trimming: 2 bases; J trimming: 2 bases; junction bases outside the gene matches: 1. CDR3 length: 15 residues. The CDR3 nucleotides read TGTGCCAGCAGTTACGGGACAGGGTCCAAAAACATTCAGTACTTC. It specifies CASSYGTGSKNIQYF.

The chain recombines TRBV18 with TRBJ1-3; TRBD1 agrees at 8 bases. The CDR3 contains 13 residues. Germline loops: CDR1 KGHSH, CDR2 LQKENI. V shed 8 bases and J 5 bases; nucleotides not matched to a gene: 5. CDR3 sequence reads: CASQDRDRNTIYF. In DNA form, the CDR3 reads TGTGCCAGCCAGGACAGGGACCGAAACACCATATATTTT.

The V call is TRBV18, the J call TRBJ2-7; D is undetermined. This CDR3 has 12 residues. Per germline, CDR1 KGHSH and CDR2 LQKENI. V shed 1 base and J shed 4 bases, with 5 bases lying between them. The CDR3 DNA reads as TGTGCCAGCTCACCACAGGCATACGAGCAGTACGTC. Protein product: CASSPQAYEQYV.

The chain recombines TRBV19 with TRBJ2-7, with D possibly TRBD2 on 6 matching bases. Germline values: CDR1 LNHDA, CDR2 SQIVND (reference sequence). V lost 6 bases and J lost 4, with 19 bases in between. The CDR3 spans 15 residues. CDR3 loop: CASSPWGLGTYEQYF. The CDR3 DNA sequence: TGTGCCAGTAGCCCTTGGGGACTTGGGACGTACGAGCAGTACTTC.

CDR3 in amino acids: CASSLLSGGAGTDTQYF. In DNA form, the CDR3 reads TGTGCCAGCAGTTTATTGAGCGGGGGGGCCGGGACAGATACGCAGTATTTT. V and J are TRBV27 and TRBJ2-3; TRBD2 agrees at 10 bases. With 1 base clipped from V and 3 bases from J, the junction kept 7 bases outside the gene matches. This CDR3 has 17 residues. Germline values: CDR1 MNHEY, CDR2 SMNVEV (reference sequence).